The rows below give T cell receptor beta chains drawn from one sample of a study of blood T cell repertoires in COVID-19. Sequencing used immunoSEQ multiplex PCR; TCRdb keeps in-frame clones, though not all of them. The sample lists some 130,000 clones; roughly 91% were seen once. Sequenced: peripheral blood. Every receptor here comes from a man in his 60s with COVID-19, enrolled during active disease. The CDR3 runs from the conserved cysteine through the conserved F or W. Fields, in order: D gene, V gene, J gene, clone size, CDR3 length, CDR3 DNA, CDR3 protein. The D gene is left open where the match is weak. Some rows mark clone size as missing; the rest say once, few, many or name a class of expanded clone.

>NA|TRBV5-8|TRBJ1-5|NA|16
TGTGCCAGCAGCTATTCGGGACACCTTAGCAATCAGCCCCAGCATTTT
CASSYSGHLSNQPQHF
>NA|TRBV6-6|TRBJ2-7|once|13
TGTGCCTGCTGGACAGCCCCTGGGTACGAGCAGTACTTC
CACWTAPGYEQYF
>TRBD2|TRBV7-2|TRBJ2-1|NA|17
TGTGCCAGCAGCCACCCGGTTGGGGAGGGCTCCTACAATGAGCAGTTCTTC
CASSHPVGEGSYNEQFF
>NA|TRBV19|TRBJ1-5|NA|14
TGTGCCAGTAATCAGGGGATTAGCAATCAGCCCCAGCATTTT
CASNQGISNQPQHF
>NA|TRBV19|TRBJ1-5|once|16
TGTGCCAGTAGTGTGCGGGGTACACATAGCAATCAGCCCCAGCATTTT
CASSVRGTHSNQPQHF
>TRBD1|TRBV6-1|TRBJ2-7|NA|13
TGTGCCAGCAGACGACAGGGGGACTACGAGCAGTACTTC
CASRRQGDYEQYF
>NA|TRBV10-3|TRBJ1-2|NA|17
TGTGCCATCAGTGAGTCGGGCAGCTCATTAGCTAACTATGGCTACACCTTC
CAISESGSSLANYGYTF
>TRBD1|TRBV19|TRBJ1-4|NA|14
TGTGCCAGTAGTATTCAGGGGGCAAATGAAAAACTGTTTTTT
CASSIQGANEKLFF
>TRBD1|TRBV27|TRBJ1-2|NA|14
TGTGCCAGCAGTTTAGACAGGGGAGGCTATGGCTACACCTTC
CASSLDRGGYGYTF
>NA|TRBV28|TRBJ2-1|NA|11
TGTGCCAGCAGTCCTCTAAATGAGCAGTTCTTC
CASSPLNEQFF
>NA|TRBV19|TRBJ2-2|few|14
TGTGCCAGTAGTATCCTTCCACGGACCGGGGAGCTGTTTTTT
CASSILPRTGELFF
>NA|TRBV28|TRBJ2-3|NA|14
TGTGCCAGCAGTTCGACAGCTAGCACAGATACGCAGTATTTT
CASSSTASTDTQYF
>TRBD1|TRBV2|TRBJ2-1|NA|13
TGTGCCACTGGACAGGGGACGTACAATGAGCAGTTCTTC
CATGQGTYNEQFF
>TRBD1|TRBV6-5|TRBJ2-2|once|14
TGTGCCACGGGTAGGGGGCTAGGCACCGGGGAGCTGTTTTTT
CATGRGLGTGELFF
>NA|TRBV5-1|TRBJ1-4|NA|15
TGCGCCAGCAGCTTGGTCAAGGGGAGGAATGAAAAACTGTTTTTT
CASSLVKGRNEKLFF
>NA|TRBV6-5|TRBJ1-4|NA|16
TGTGCCAGCAGTTCCCCCGCGGGTGCAACTAATGAAAAACTGTTTTTT
CASSSPAGATNEKLFF
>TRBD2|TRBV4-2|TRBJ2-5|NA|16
TGTGCCAGCAGCCAACATACCGGGACTAGTGAGGAGACCCAGTACTTC
CASSQHTGTSEETQYF
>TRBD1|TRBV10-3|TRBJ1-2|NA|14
TGTGCCATCAGTCCGGGACAGGGGGATGCAGGCTACACCTTC
CAISPGQGDAGYTF
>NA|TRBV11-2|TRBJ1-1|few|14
TGTGCCAGCAGCCGAGGGAACATGAACACTGAAGCTTTCTTT
CASSRGNMNTEAFF
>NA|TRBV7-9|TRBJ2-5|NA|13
TGTGCCAGCAGCGAAACAGTGCAAGAGACCCAGTACTTC
CASSETVQETQYF
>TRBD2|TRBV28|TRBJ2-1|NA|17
TGTGCCAGCATTTTTACCAGGGGAAGCGGGGGCCACAATGAGCAGTTCTTC
CASIFTRGSGGHNEQFF
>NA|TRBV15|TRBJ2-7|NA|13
TGTGCCACCAGCTACGACAGCTCCTACGAGCAGTACTTC
CATSYDSSYEQYF
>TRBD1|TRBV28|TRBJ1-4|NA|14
TGTGCCAGCAGTTCCGGGACAGATAATGAAAAACTGTTTTTT
CASSSGTDNEKLFF
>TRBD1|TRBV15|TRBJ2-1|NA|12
TGTGCCACCAGCAGGGACAGGGGTCAGCAGTTCTTC
CATSRDRGQQFF
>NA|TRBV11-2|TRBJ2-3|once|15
TGTGCCAGCAGTTCCGGGGGGCCTCCGGGAGATACGCAGTATTTT
CASSSGGPPGDTQYF
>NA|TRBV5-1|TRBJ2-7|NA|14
TGCGCCAGCAGCTTGGATGGGAGAGGAAACGAGCAGTACTTC
CASSLDGRGNEQYF
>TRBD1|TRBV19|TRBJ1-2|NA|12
TGTGCCGTAACAGACAGGGTAGGAGGCTACACCTTC
CAVTDRVGGYTF
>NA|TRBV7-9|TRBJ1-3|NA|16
TGTGCCAGCAGCTTAGGTGTCAGGGACTCTGGAAACACCATATATTTT
CASSLGVRDSGNTIYF
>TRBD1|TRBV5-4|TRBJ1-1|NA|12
TGTGCCAGCAGCCCCCGGGACAGTGAAGCTTTCTTT
CASSPRDSEAFF
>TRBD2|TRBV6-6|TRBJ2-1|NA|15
TGTGCCAGCAGTGGACAGCGGGGGGATAGGAATGAGCAGTTCTTC
CASSGQRGDRNEQFF
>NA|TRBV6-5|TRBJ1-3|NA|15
TGTGCCAGCAGGGCCACAGGAAACTCTGGAAACACCATATATTTT
CASRATGNSGNTIYF
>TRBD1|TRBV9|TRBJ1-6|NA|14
TGTGCCAGCACCACCGGGACAGGGGATTCACCCCTCCACTTT
CASTTGTGDSPLHF
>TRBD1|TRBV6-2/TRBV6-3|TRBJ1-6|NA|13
TGTGCCAGCAGCGACAGGGGAAATTCACCCCTCCACTTT
CASSDRGNSPLHF
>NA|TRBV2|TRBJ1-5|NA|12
TGTGCCAGCGGCAGGGATTGGCAGCCCCAGCATTTT
CASGRDWQPQHF
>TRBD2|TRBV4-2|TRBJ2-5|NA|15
TGTGCCAGCAGTCCCGGGAGGGGGGTCCGGGAGACCCAGTACTTC
CASSPGRGVRETQYF
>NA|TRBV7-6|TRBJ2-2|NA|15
TGTGCCAGCAGCCCCCGACGGGCGAACACCGGGGAGCTGTTTTTT
CASSPRRANTGELFF
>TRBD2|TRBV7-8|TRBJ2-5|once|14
TGTGCCAGCAGCTCCGCGGGGGGGCAAGAGACCCAGTACTTC
CASSSAGGQETQYF
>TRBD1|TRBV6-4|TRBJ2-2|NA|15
TGTGCCAGCAAAACGGACAGGGGGGACACCGGGGAGCTGTTTTTT
CASKTDRGDTGELFF
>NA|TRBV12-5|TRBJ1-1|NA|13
TGTGCTAGTGGTTCCTTACCGGGAGCTGAAGCTTTCTTT
CASGSLPGAEAFF
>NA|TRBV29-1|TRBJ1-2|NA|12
TGCAGCGTCCCCGCAGGGGTTGTTGGCTACACCTTC
CSVPAGVVGYTF